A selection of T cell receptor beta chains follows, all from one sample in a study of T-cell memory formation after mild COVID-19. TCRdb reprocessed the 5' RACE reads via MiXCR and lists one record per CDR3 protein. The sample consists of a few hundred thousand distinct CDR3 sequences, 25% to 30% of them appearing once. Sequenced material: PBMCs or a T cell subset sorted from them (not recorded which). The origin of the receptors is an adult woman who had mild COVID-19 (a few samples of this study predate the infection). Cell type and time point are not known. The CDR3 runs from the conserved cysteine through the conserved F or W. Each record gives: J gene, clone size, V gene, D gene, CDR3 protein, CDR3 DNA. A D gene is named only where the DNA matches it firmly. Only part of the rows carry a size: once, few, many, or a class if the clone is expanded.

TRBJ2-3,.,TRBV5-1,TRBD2,CASSSATSGSTDTQYF,TGCGCCAGCAGCTCGGCGACTAGCGGTAGCACAGATACGCAGTATTTT
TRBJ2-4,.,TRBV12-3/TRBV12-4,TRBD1,CASSGDRVTKNIQYF,TGTGCTTCGTCTGGGGACAGGGTGACCAAAAACATTCAGTACTTC
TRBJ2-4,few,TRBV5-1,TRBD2,CASREREGRDIQYF,TGCGCCAGCAGGGAGCGGGAGGGCCGGGACATTCAGTACTTC
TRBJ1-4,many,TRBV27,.,CASRPTGDMGKLFF,TGTGCCAGCAGACCGACCGGGGATATGGGAAAACTGTTTTTT
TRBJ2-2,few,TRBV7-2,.,CAASRFTGELFF,TGTGCCGCAAGCCGATTCACCGGGGAGCTGTTTTTT
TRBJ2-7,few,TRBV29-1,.,CSVLGDTAYEQYF,TGCAGCGTTTTGGGAGATACCGCCTACGAGCAGTACTTC
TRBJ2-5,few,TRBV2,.,CASSREWETQYF,TGTGCCAGCAGCCGGGAGTGGGAGACCCAGTACTTC
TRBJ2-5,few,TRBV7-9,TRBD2,CASSSGSTGGIQETQYF,TGTGCCAGCAGCTCAGGGAGTACGGGAGGCATCCAAGAGACCCAGTACTTC
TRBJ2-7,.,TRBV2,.,CASRLDGTAYEQYF,TGTGCCAGCCGGTTGGACGGCACAGCCTACGAGCAGTACTTC
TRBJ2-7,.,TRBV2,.,CASSEDGEQYF,TGTGCCAGCAGTGAGGACGGCGAGCAGTACTTC
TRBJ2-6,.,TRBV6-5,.,CASSLSGTRVLTF,TGTGCCAGCAGTTTATCCGGGACACGCGTCCTGACTTTC
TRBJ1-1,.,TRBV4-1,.,CASSQVDRNTEAFF,TGCGCCAGCAGCCAAGTCGACAGGAACACTGAAGCTTTCTTT
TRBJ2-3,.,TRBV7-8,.,CASSRSREVFRDTQYF,TGTGCCAGCAGCCGAAGTAGGGAGGTTTTTCGAGATACGCAGTATTTT
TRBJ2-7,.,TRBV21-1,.,CARAGKRTGLYEQYF,TGTGCCCGAGCGGGAAAAAGGACAGGGCTCTACGAGCAGTACTTC
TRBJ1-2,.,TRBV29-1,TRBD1,CSVRVRDRGPGGYTF,TGCAGCGTTCGGGTCCGGGACAGGGGGCCGGGAGGCTACACCTTC
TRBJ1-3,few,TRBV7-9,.,CASSWIEGNTIYF,TGTGCCAGCAGCTGGATTGAAGGAAACACCATATATTTT
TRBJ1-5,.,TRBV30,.,CAWSVGSDQPQHF,TGTGCCTGGAGTGTTGGGTCCGATCAGCCCCAGCATTTT
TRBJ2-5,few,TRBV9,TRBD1,CASSPGSRTGKETQYF,TGTGCCAGCAGCCCGGGGAGTCGGACAGGGAAAGAGACCCAGTACTTC
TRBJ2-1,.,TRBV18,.,CASSPPNPRNEQFF,TGTGCCAGCTCACCACCGAACCCCCGCAATGAGCAGTTCTTC
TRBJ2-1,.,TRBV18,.,CASSPGGAGNEQFF,TGTGCCAGCTCACCAGGGGGCGCGGGAAATGAGCAGTTCTTC
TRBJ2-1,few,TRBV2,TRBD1,CASGPTGTANEQFF,TGTGCCAGCGGACCGACAGGGACGGCCAATGAGCAGTTCTTC
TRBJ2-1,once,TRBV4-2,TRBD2,CASSPRSAGDEQFF,TGTGCCAGCAGCCCACGTTCAGCGGGGGATGAGCAGTTCTTC
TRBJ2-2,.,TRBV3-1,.,CASSQETVNTGELFF,TGTGCCAGCAGCCAAGAGACAGTTAACACCGGGGAGCTGTTTTTT
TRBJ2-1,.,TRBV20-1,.,CSALDLRRSYNEQFF,TGCAGTGCTCTTGATCTGAGAAGGTCCTACAATGAGCAGTTCTTC
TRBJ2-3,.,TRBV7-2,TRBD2,CASSYFADGGDGTDTQYF,TGTGCCAGCAGCTACTTCGCCGACGGGGGGGATGGAACAGATACGCAGTATTTT
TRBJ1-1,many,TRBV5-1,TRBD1,CASSWGQGNTEAFF,TGTGCCAGCAGCTGGGGACAGGGGAACACTGAAGCTTTCTTT
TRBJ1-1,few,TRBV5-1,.,CASSLGGATEAFF,TGCGCCAGCAGCTTGGGTGGGGCCACTGAAGCTTTCTTT
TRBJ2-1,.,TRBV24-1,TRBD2,CATSATAGGPTNEQFF,TGTGCCACCAGTGCTACAGCGGGAGGGCCCACGAATGAGCAGTTCTTC